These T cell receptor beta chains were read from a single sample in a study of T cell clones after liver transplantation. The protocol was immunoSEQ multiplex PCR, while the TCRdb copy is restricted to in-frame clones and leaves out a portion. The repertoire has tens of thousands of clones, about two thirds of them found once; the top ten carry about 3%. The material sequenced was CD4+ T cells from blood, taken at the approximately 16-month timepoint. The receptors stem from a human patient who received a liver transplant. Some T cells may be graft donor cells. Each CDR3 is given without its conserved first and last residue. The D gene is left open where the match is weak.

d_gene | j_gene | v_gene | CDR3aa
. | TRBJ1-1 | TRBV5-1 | ASSREPMNTEAF
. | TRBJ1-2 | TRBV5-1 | ASSLFGQRESHGYT
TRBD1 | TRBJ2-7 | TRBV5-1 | ASSFTTGVGEQY
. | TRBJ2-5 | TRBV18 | ASSPGAAGRSGTQY
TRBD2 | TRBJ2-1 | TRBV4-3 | ASSLAGANEQF
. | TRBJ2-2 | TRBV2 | ASSEQGIGTGELF
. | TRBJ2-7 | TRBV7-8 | ASSSSIIRGDEQY
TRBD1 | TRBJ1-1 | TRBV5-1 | ASSLALAGGADTEAF
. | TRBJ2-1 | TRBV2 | ASSETPQRKF
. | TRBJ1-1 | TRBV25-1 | ASSETNTEAF
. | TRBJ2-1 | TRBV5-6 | ASSLATGEQF
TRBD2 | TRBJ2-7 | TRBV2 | ASSEGLAPYEQY
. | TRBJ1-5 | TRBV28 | ASNLPSNQPQH
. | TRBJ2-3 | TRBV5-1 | ASSLAGAPTDTQY
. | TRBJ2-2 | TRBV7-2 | ASSLGQGIFTGELF
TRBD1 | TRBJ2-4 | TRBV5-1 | ASGTGGGALAKNIQY
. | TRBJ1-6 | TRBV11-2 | ASSPTNNSPLH
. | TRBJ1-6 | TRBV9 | ASSTTGTQNSPLH
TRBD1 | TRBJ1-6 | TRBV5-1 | ASSFGTGLLNSPLH
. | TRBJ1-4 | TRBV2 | ASSEDSEKLF
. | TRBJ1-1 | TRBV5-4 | ASSLRSENTEAF